This TCR beta chain is drawn from a study of B cell selection in AIRE deficiency. Sorting defined conventional CD4 T cells as CD4+CD127+. Sequencing used immunoSEQ multiplex PCR; TCRdb keeps in-frame clones, though not all of them. The data contain tens of thousands of clones, approximately 96% of them singletons. V was pared by 5 bases and J by 14 bases, with 11 bases of the junction left unmatched. Germline loops: CDR1 MNHEY, CDR2 SMNVEV (reference sequence). The CDR3 loop spans 13 amino acids. The genes are TRBV27 and TRBJ1-4, with 7 bases lining up with TRBD1. Input material: CD4+CD127+ conventional T cells sorted from PBMCs. This clonotype originated in a human donor in good health. The CDR3 loop is CASSRRDRLSLFF. Written as DNA, the CDR3 is TGTGCCAGCAGTCGCCGGGACAGATTAAGCCTGTTTTTT.